A single sample gave rise to the 19 T cell receptor beta chains below, sequenced in a study of CD8+ T cells in alopecia areata. The treatment is: oral pan-JAK inhibitor, 5-10 mg twice daily. TCR sequencing used cDNA made by reverse transcription of extracted RNA. Method: immunoSEQ multiplex PCR; TCRdb's copy keeps in-frame clones and lacks some. The table has about 120,000 clones, about 50% seen once. The sample was CD4+ T cells sorted from blood, taken at week 4, from a patient treated with tofacitinib. These TCRs come from a human donor with alopecia areata.

The CDR3 coding sequence is TGCAGCGTTGGAGCGGGAAGGGACTATGGCTACACCTTC. Its translation is CSVGAGRDYGYTF. The J gene is TRBJ1-2, the V gene TRBV29-1; D is ambiguous. Germline V gene data show CDR1 as SQVTM and CDR2 as ANQGSEA. Trimming left V 4 bases short and J 3 bases short, with 12 bases between. The CDR3 consists of 13 residues.

This clone was observed a single time. The V call is TRBV11-2, the J call TRBJ2-6; either TRBD1 or TRBD2 may supply D (5 bases each). Trimming removed 5 bases from V and 0 bases from J, with 17 bases in between. Germline V gene data show CDR1 as SGHAT and CDR2 as FQNNGV. CDR3 length: 18 residues. The CDR3 sequence is CASSAIRDVGSGANVLTF. CDR3 DNA sequence: TGTGCCAGCAGCGCGATCCGGGACGTTGGCTCTGGGGCCAACGTCCTGACTTTC. The full variable domain, completed using reference TRBV11-2 and TRBJ2-6, is EAGVAQSPRYKIIEKRQSVAFWCNPISGHATLYWYQQILGQGPKLLIQFQNNGVVDDSQLPKDRFSAERLKGVDSTLKIQPAKLEDSAVYLCASSAIRDVGSGANVLTFGAGSRLTVL.

This clone has a single count. The chain links TRBV9 to TRBJ2-6; D unresolved. The CDR3 runs 18 residues. The germline CDR1 and CDR2 sequences are SGDLS and YYNGEE. V lost 0 bases to trimming and J lost 0 bases, with 13 bases between them. The CDR3 spells CASSVVAGKRSGANVLTF. The CDR3 DNA reads as TGTGCCAGCAGCGTAGTGGCAGGTAAACGCTCTGGGGCCAACGTCCTGACTTTC.

The chain combines TRBV27 with TRBJ2-2; D is unclear. The CDR3 is 13 amino acids. The V gene's germline CDR1 is MNHEY and CDR2 SMNVEV (reference sequence). V lost 6 bases to trimming and J lost 3 bases, with 8 bases between them. The CDR3 DNA sequence: TGTGCCAGCAGACGACGGGACACCGGGGAGCTGTTTTTT. It specifies CASRRRDTGELFF.

V gene TRBV11-1 combines with J gene TRBJ2-7; D might be TRBD1 (6 bases). CDR3 size: 11 residues. V lost 6 bases, J lost 3 bases, and 6 bases lay in between. Germline V gives CDR1 SGHAT, CDR2 FQDESV (reference sequence). CDR3 loop: CASRTGYEQYF. CDR3 in DNA: TGTGCCAGCAGGACAGGCTACGAGCAGTACTTC.

The CDR3 DNA sequence: TGCAGCGTTGTACTCAGCCCCTCCTACAATGAGCAGTTCTTC. Its protein is CSVVLSPSYNEQFF. This chain connects TRBV29-1 to TRBJ2-1; D ambiguous. Per germline, CDR1 SQVTM and CDR2 ANQGSEA. V lost 4 bases and J 0 bases, leaving 10 bases between the germline ends. This CDR3 region has 14 residues.

The rearrangement joins TRBV7-2 to TRBJ2-1; weak D call: TRBD1 (5 bases). V was pared by 5 bases and J by 7 bases, with 15 bases between. Germline V gives CDR1 SGHTA, CDR2 FQGNSA. The CDR3 is 14 residues long. This chain's CDR3 is CASSPDRGKNEQFF. DNA for the CDR3: TGTGCCAGCAGCCCCGACAGAGGAAAAAATGAGCAGTTCTTC.

This clone turned up a few times. V and J are TRBV7-3 and TRBJ2-3; D tentatively fits TRBD1 or TRBD2 (5 bases each). The CDR3 length is 14 residues. Germline V gene lookup returns CDR1 SGHTA and CDR2 FQGTGA. Trimming removed 2 bases at V and 3 bases at J, with 9 bases between. The CDR3 region has the DNA TGTGCCAGCAGCTTAGGGGACCGGACAGATACGCAGTATTTT. Translated: CASSLGDRTDTQYF.

The rearrangement uses TRBV14 and TRBJ1-1, with D possibly TRBD1 on 5 matching bases. This CDR3 is built from 14 residues. V lost 1 base, J lost 4 bases, and 10 bases lay in between. CDR1 SGHDN and CDR2 FVKESK come from the germline V gene. The CDR3 sequence is CASSQAGTRTEAFF. CDR3 bases: TGTGCCAGCAGCCAAGCTGGGACCCGCACTGAAGCTTTCTTT.

This clone was counted a few times. The J gene is TRBJ1-1, the V gene TRBV7-9; 8 bases fit TRBD1. Germline CDR1 and CDR2: SEHNR and FQNEAQ (reference sequence). V lost 4 bases to trimming and J lost 10 bases; unmatched junction nucleotides: 8. The CDR3 consists of 13 residues. CDR3 protein: CASSSEQGVGAFF. CDR3 nucleotides: TGTGCCAGCAGCTCTGAACAGGGGGTTGGAGCTTTCTTT.

This clone was seen more than once but under ten times. This chain joins TRBV29-1 and TRBJ1-1; 8 nucleotides match TRBD1. Germline loops: CDR1 SQVTM, CDR2 ANQGSEA. V lost 8 bases to trimming and J lost 1 base; unmatched junction nucleotides: 6. The CDR3 contains 13 residues. The CDR3 sequence is CSPGGTGNTEAFF. Written as DNA, the CDR3 is TGCAGCCCAGGGGGGACAGGGAACACTGAAGCTTTCTTT.

This clone was seen more than once but under ten times. The V and J genes are TRBV6-5 and TRBJ1-2, with 11 bases aligning to TRBD1. Germline CDR1 reads MNHEY; CDR2 reads SVGAGI. The CDR3 is made up of 13 amino acids. The V gene end was trimmed by 6 bases and the J gene end by 8 bases; junction bases not matched to a gene: 5. The CDR3: CASSWTGGKGYTF. CDR3 bases: TGTGCCAGCAGCTGGACAGGGGGCAAGGGCTACACCTTC.

V usage is TRBV29-1 and J usage is TRBJ2-7, with D unclear. The V end was cut by 3 bases, the J end by 5 bases, with 11 bases between. Germline V gives CDR1 SQVTM, CDR2 ANQGSEA. The CDR3 consists of 12 residues. In DNA form, the CDR3 reads TGCAGCGTTGAGGGTGGGCCTCACGAGCAGTACTTC. Encoded protein: CSVEGGPHEQYF.

This clone was recorded only once. The chain recombines TRBV2 with TRBJ2-4; maybe TRBD1 (6 bases). V was cut by 8 bases and J by 0 bases, with 17 bases left in between. Germline values: CDR1 SNHLY, CDR2 FYNNEI. The length of the CDR3 is 16 residues. CDR3 residues: CASEDSKTLAKNIQYF. In DNA form, the CDR3 reads TGTGCCAGCGAGGACAGCAAAACCTTAGCCAAAAACATTCAGTACTTC.

The chain links TRBV25-1 to TRBJ2-7, with 11 bases aligning to TRBD1. The CDR3 length is 15 residues. Germline CDR1 MGHDK, CDR2 SYGVNS. The ends lost 5 bases at V and 1 base at J; junction bases unmatched: 4. The CDR3 reads CASSSGTGGSYEQYF. CDR3 coding DNA: TGTGCCAGCAGTTCCGGGACAGGGGGATCCTACGAGCAGTACTTC.

The chain combines TRBV5-1 with TRBJ2-5; the D is unclear. V gave up 2 bases and J gave up 7 bases, with 12 bases separating them. In germline, CDR1 is SGHRS, CDR2 YFSETQ. The CDR3 totals 13 residues. The CDR3 bases are TGCGCCAGCAGCTTTGGCGACCCCACGACCCAGTACTTC. Amino acids: CASSFGDPTTQYF.

J is TRBJ1-1 and V is TRBV29-1; D not resolved. Trimming took off 6 bases at V and 4 bases at J, with 15 bases between the two ends. This CDR3 contains 13 residues. Looked up from germline, CDR1 is SQVTM and CDR2 is ANQGSEA. The chain's CDR3 is CSVLKARSTEAFF. As DNA, the CDR3 is TGCAGCGTCTTAAAAGCCAGGAGCACTGAAGCTTTCTTT.

The CDR3 region is CAWSEGGAVAGYTF. The CDR3 nucleotides are TGTGCCTGGAGTGAGGGGGGAGCCGTCGCTGGCTACACCTTC. This chain joins TRBV30 and TRBJ1-2; D might be TRBD1 (6 bases). There are 14 residues in the CDR3. In germline, CDR1 is GTSNPN, CDR2 SVGIG (reference sequence). V was pared by 1 base and J by 7 bases, with 16 bases between.

The chain couples TRBV7-9 to TRBJ2-2, with TRBD2 as a possible D gene (5 bases). There are 15 residues in the CDR3. The germline gives CDR1 SEHNR, CDR2 FQNEAQ (reference sequence). Trimming removed 5 bases at V and 0 bases at J, with 10 bases between. CDR3 sequence: CASSTRETNTGELFF. The CDR3, as DNA: TGTGCCAGCAGCACAAGGGAGACGAACACCGGGGAGCTGTTTTTT.